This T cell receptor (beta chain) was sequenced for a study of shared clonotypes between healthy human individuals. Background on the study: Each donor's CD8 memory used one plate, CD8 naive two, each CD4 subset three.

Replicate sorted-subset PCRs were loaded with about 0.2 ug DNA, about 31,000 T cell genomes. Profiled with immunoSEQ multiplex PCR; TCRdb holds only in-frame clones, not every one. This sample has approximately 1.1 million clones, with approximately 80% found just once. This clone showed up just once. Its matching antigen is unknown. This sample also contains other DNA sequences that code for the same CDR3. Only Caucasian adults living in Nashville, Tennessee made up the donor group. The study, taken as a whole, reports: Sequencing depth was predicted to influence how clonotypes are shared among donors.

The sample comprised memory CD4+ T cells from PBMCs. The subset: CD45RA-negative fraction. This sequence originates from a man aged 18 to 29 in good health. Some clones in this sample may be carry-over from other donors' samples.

The chain's CDR3 is CASSLSNTIYF. CDR3 sequence (DNA): TGTGCCAGCAGTCTGAGTAACACCATATATTTT. This chain joins TRBV28 and TRBJ1-3; D is uncertain. Germline values: CDR1 MDHEN, CDR2 SYDVKM. The V and J ends lost 5 bases and 7 bases respectively, with 6 bases between them. The CDR3 runs to 11 residues.